This T cell receptor (beta chain) derives from a study of blood T cells in healthy people across ages. This clonotype was counted a few times. A second PCR of about 7 to 11 cycles used a sample-barcoded 5' primer and a J-beta primer mix. TCRdb reprocessed the 5' RACE reads with MiXCR, giving one entry per CDR3 protein. This sample has approximately 2,000,000 distinct CDR3 sequences, with more than 35% found just once. The CDR3 has 17 residues. Germline values: CDR1 SGHTA, CDR2 FQGNSA. The chain recombines TRBV7-2 with TRBJ2-4, with 9 bases matching TRBD1. The DNA end is more similar to TRBJ2-7, so the J call may be wrong. The sequence derives from a human donor in good health. The sequenced sample was blood. CDR3 coding DNA: TGTGCCAGCAGCCTAGGGACAGGGATAATAGTTTCGAACGAGCAGTACTTC. Its translation: CASSLGTGIIVSNEQYF.